These T cell receptor beta chains were read from a single sample in a study of T-cell reconstitution after alpha-beta-depleted transplantation in children. TCRdb ran MiXCR on the PCR reads and lists one entry per CDR3 protein. The repertoire includes over 200,000 distinct CDR3 sequences, about 11% of them detected once, and roughly 27% sits in the top ten. The input for sequencing was PBMCs, taken before TCRalphabeta/CD19-depleted stem cell transplant. These receptors were obtained from a child under two years old with acute myeloid leukemia, due to receive a stem cell transplant. CDR3s include the opening cysteine and the closing phenylalanine or tryptophan. The D gene is left open where the match is weak. Clone size is shown for a subset of rows, as once, few, many or a class of expanded clone.

d_call clone_size j_call v_call cdr3_aa cdr3_nt
TRBD1 many TRBJ1-4 TRBV28 CASSIRDSLFF TGTGCCAGCAGTATCCGGGACAGCCTGTTTTTT
. . TRBJ1-2 TRBV27 CASSLKGPGYGYTF TGTGCCAGCAGTTTAAAGGGCCCGGGCTATGGCTACACCTTC
. many TRBJ1-2 TRBV9 CASSVGTRSYGYTF TGTGCCAGCAGCGTGGGGACACGCTCCTATGGCTACACCTTC
. . TRBJ2-3 TRBV11-2 CASSLHFGGELTDTQYF TGTGCCAGCAGCCTACATTTTGGGGGAGAGCTCACAGATACGCAGTATTTT
TRBD2 many TRBJ2-5 TRBV27 CASRGWGGETQYF TGTGCCAGCAGGGGATGGGGAGGGGAGACCCAGTACTTC
TRBD1 many TRBJ1-2 TRBV20-1 CSATGGGNYGYTF TGCAGTGCCACGGGAGGGGGCAACTATGGCTACACCTTC
. . TRBJ2-6 TRBV30 CAWSVGTGANVLTF TGTGCCTGGAGTGTTGGGACCGGGGCCAACGTCCTGACTTTC
. many TRBJ2-1 TRBV5-1 CASSQASVDYNEQFF TGCGCCAGCAGCCAGGCTAGCGTAGACTACAATGAGCAGTTCTTC
TRBD2 many TRBJ2-1 TRBV7-6 CASSLEISGSSYNEQFF TGTGCCAGCAGCTTAGAGATTAGCGGGAGCTCCTACAATGAGCAGTTCTTC
TRBD2 many TRBJ2-3 TRBV20-1 CSALNRREDTDTQYF TGCAGTGCTCTTAATCGGCGGGAGGACACAGATACGCAGTATTTT
. . TRBJ2-7 TRBV19 CASSIAAAYEQYF TGTGCCAGTAGTATTGCTGCCGCCTACGAGCAGTACTTC
TRBD1 many TRBJ1-1 TRBV18 CASSPITSTGGTEAFF TGTGCCAGCTCACCCATCACATCCACAGGGGGCACTGAAGCTTTCTTT
. many TRBJ2-2 TRBV12-3/TRBV12-4 CASSFGYTGELFF TGTGCCAGCAGTTTCGGGTACACCGGGGAGCTGTTTTTT
. . TRBJ1-1 TRBV12-3/TRBV12-4 CASSPRTNIVLMNTEAFF TGTGCCAGCAGCCCTAGGACGAATATAGTTCTAATGAACACTGAAGCTTTCTTT
TRBD1 many TRBJ1-6 TRBV7-2 CASSLVGDRNSPLHF TGTGCCAGCAGCTTAGTAGGGGACAGAAATTCACCCCTCCACTTT
. many TRBJ2-5 TRBV7-2 CASSLPLGSQETQYF TGTGCCAGCAGCTTACCCCTAGGCAGCCAAGAGACCCAGTACTTC
. many TRBJ2-3 TRBV13 CASSLVPSQTDTQYF TGTGCCAGCAGCTTAGTGCCCTCTCAGACAGATACGCAGTATTTT
. many TRBJ1-6 TRBV7-2 CASSLWARAQTSPLHF TGTGCCAGCAGCTTATGGGCGAGGGCGCAAACTTCACCCCTCCACTTT
TRBD1 . TRBJ2-7 TRBV6-2/TRBV6-3 CASRSQQGKYEQYF TGTGCCAGCAGATCACAACAGGGGAAATACGAGCAGTACTTC
TRBD1 . TRBJ2-1 TRBV20-1 CSAVGQGPYNEQFF TGCAGTGCCGTGGGACAGGGCCCCTACAATGAGCAGTTCTTC
. many TRBJ2-6 TRBV19 CASRATGTSGANVLTF TGTGCCAGTAGGGCGACAGGAACCTCTGGGGCCAACGTCCTGACTTTC
. many TRBJ1-1 TRBV6-1 CASGLDGTTEAFF TGTGCCAGCGGATTGGATGGGACCACTGAAGCTTTCTTT
. . TRBJ2-1 TRBV30 CAWSVQANEFF TGTGCCTGGAGTGTACAAGCCAACGAGTTCTTC
. . TRBJ2-5 TRBV20-1 CSVREEALGSSETQYF TGCAGTGTCAGAGAGGAGGCACTAGGCTCGAGTGAGACCCAGTACTTC
TRBD1 many TRBJ1-1 TRBV24-1 CATSDSSGGTEAFF TGTGCCACCAGTGATTCCTCAGGGGGCACTGAAGCTTTCTTT
. many TRBJ1-5 TRBV12-3/TRBV12-4 CASSLFGQPQHF TGTGCCAGCAGTTTGTTTGGTCAGCCCCAGCATTTT
. . TRBJ2-7 TRBV7-9 CASSPAESYEQYF TGTGCCAGCAGCCCAGCGGAAAGCTACGAGCAGTACTTC
. . TRBJ2-3 TRBV25-1 CASSDSPQGLGTDTQYF TGTGCCAGCAGTGACTCGCCCCAGGGGCTGGGCACAGATACGCAGTATTTT
TRBD2 . TRBJ2-1 TRBV5-1 CASSTQSTSDEQFF TGCGCCAGCAGCACACAAAGCACTAGCGACGAGCAGTTCTTC
. . TRBJ2-5 TRBV11-2 CASSLISVQGFQETQYF TGTGCCAGCAGCTTAATCTCTGTGCAGGGGTTCCAAGAGACCCAGTACTTC
TRBD1 few TRBJ2-7 TRBV29-1 CSVGPGQSSSEQYF TGCAGCGTTGGACCGGGACAGAGTAGCTCCGAGCAGTACTTC
TRBD2 . TRBJ2-7 TRBV5-1 CASSTSGSYYEQYF TGCGCCAGCAGCACTAGCGGGTCCTACTACGAGCAGTACTTC
. many TRBJ2-3 TRBV5-1 CASQITSLDTQYF TGCGCCAGCCAGATCACATCATTAGATACGCAGTATTTT
TRBD1 many TRBJ1-1 TRBV29-1 CSVAPRTGEGLAFF TGCAGCGTCGCGCCTCGTACAGGGGAGGGCCTGGCTTTCTTT
. many TRBJ2-4 TRBV21-1 CATIRGVLAKNIQYF TGTGCCACCATAAGGGGCGTCTTAGCCAAAAACATTCAGTACTTC
TRBD1 many TRBJ2-7 TRBV6-6 CASTPTGTGGYEQYF TGTGCCAGCACCCCCACCGGGACAGGGGGCTACGAGCAGTACTTC
TRBD2 many TRBJ2-1 TRBV6-2/TRBV6-3 CASTPSPYTSGRYRSSYNEQFF TGTGCCAGCACCCCCTCCCCATATACTAGCGGGAGGTACAGGAGCTCCTACAATGAGCAGTTCTTC
. . TRBJ2-1 TRBV12-3/TRBV12-4 CASSLETRRTTPYNEQFF TGTGCCAGCAGTTTAGAGACCCGCCGTACAACCCCATACAATGAGCAGTTCTTC
. many TRBJ2-3 TRBV9 CASSVRKLDTQYF TGTGCCAGCAGCGTAAGGAAATTAGATACGCAGTATTTT
. . TRBJ1-5 TRBV2 CASSELQDNQPQHF TGTGCCAGCAGTGAGTTGCAGGATAATCAGCCCCAGCATTTT
TRBD2 many TRBJ2-3 TRBV19 CASSILASGAPQLRDTQYF TGTGCCAGTAGTATATTGGCTAGCGGGGCCCCACAGCTACGCGATACGCAGTATTTT
TRBD2 many TRBJ2-1 TRBV9 CASSIWTGDRGLAAEQFF TGTGCCAGCAGCATCTGGACAGGGGATCGGGGACTAGCGGCTGAGCAGTTCTTC
TRBD1 . TRBJ2-5 TRBV7-2 CASRAPLQGDQETQYF TGTGCCAGCAGGGCTCCTCTACAGGGGGACCAAGAGACCCAGTACTTC
TRBD1 many TRBJ2-7 TRBV9 CASGTADYEQYF TGTGCCAGCGGGACAGCTGACTACGAGCAGTACTTC
TRBD1 many TRBJ1-1 TRBV7-6 CASSLAQGAVNTEAFF TGTGCCAGCAGCTTAGCTCAGGGGGCGGTGAACACTGAAGCTTTCTTT
. . TRBJ2-1 TRBV20-1 CSAKDSESDNEQFF TGCAGTGCTAAAGACTCCGAGAGTGACAATGAGCAGTTCTTC
TRBD2 many TRBJ2-2 TRBV5-1 CASSSGLAANTGELFF TGCGCCAGCAGCAGCGGACTAGCGGCGAACACCGGGGAGCTGTTTTTT
. many TRBJ1-5 TRBV20-1 CSASRGIDSVNQPQHF TGCAGTGCTAGCCGGGGGATCGACAGCGTAAATCAGCCCCAGCATTTT
TRBD2 many TRBJ2-3 TRBV3-1 CASSRASSGLTDTQYF TGTGCCAGCAGCCGGGCTAGTAGCGGGCTCACAGATACGCAGTATTTT